The sample holds a few counts of the clone carrying this T cell receptor beta chain. The antigen remains undetermined. Isolation per sample recovered at least 7 million PBMCs. Primed by a sample-barcoded 5' primer and a J-beta primer mix, a second PCR proceeded for 7 to 11 cycles. MiXCR was run by TCRdb on the 5' RACE reads, yielding one entry per CDR3 protein. The table has roughly 930,000 distinct CDR3 sequences, about 48% seen once; the top ten hold roughly 13%. The data stem from a study of blood T cells in healthy people across ages. Whole-study results and caveats: It was not possible, with unsorted PBMCs, to conclusively compare naive and antigen-experienced cells. Aged donors had fewer naive CD4+ cells and lower diversity than long-lived donors.

The sequencing input was blood. The clonotype comes from a man under 40 in good health.

CDR3 amino acids: CASSDGEENTEAFF. CDR3 nucleotide sequence: TGTGCCAGCAGTGACGGTGAAGAGAACACTGAAGCTTTCTTT. The rearrangement uses TRBV6-4 and TRBJ1-1; no clear D. CDR1 is MRHNA and CDR2 is SNTAGT in the germline V gene. Trimming cost V 2 bases and J 1 base, with 8 bases left between them. The CDR3 sequence is 14 residues long.